What follows describes a single TCR beta chain. This clonotype was counted between two and nine times. Its antigen specificity is not known. Nothing much larger sits one base from this clone, and base qualities are not available. The sample belongs to a study of identical twins (dated by TCRdb to the mid-2010s). Study-level background: The study deep-sequenced TCR alpha and beta repertoires from monozygotic twins, unrelated adults of various ages and cord blood to test whether fetal clonotypes persist. To rule out contamination, the twin experiments were replicated at different times with different library preparation protocols.

Library preparation used 5' RACE. The sequencer was an Illumina HiSeq 2000. Template switching introduced a universal primer binding site; the final cDNA contained a unique molecular identifier, enabling accurate counting of TCR cDNA molecules. First-strand cDNA for TCR alpha and beta chains was synthesized from specific primers in the conserved constant-segment region. To control for contamination, every cDNA library was double barcoded, receiving both a SMART-Mk sample barcode and Illumina barcodes. Two successive PCR steps introduced TruSeq adapter sequences along with Illumina sample barcodes. The TCR alpha and beta cDNA libraries were sequenced on the Illumina HiSeq platform using custom primers. As for the original processing: MiGEC processed the raw reads to extract unique molecular identifiers, while MiXCR was used to determine the CDR3 positions. Recombination models were inferred per individual with the repgenHMM and IGoR tools using an EM algorithm. Shared clonotypes were analyzed with the tcR package in R, and sharing was normalized by the product of cloneset sizes. To study raw recombination free of thymic and clonal selection effects, out-of-frame nonproductive sequences were analyzed. Using fastp at Q25 and MiXCR, TCRdb reprocessed the public reads and kept productive beta chains. Every entry covers one CDR3 protein and lists the most common genes and DNA from its rows. In this record, the V and J calls reflect TCRdb's handling and not the investigators' own analysis. The sample table lists 350,000 to 400,000 distinct CDR3 sequences, about 9% of them with a count of one. The biggest ten clones account for over 7% of the sample.

Overall study results and their limits: Fewer insertions were carried by abundant cord blood beta clonotypes, a similar but weaker trend appeared in young adult naive repertoires, and no such trend appeared in memory repertoires. In monozygotic twins, recombination models systematically underestimated out-of-frame TCR alpha sharing, but the models matched the sharing seen between unrelated individuals. Compared with coincidental sharing between unrelated individuals, an excess of low generation-probability sequences was observed among out-of-frame TCR alpha sequences shared between twins. Excess twin sharing in beta out-of-frame sequences was weaker because fewer shared sequences lowered the signal-to-noise ratio. Zero-insertion analyses could be partly confounded by invariant T cells such as MAIT and iNKT, although diverse VJ usage argued against such confounding for most clonotypes. Conclusions relied on cross-sectional statistical analysis, since the same donors could not be followed over many years.

From the cysteine through the phenylalanine, the CDR3 covers 15 amino acids. The sequence is cut down to CDR3 DNA, 45 bases in frame from base 1. Germline trimming amounts to 2 bases on V and 5 bases on J, with 4 as the count of junction bases outside the gene matches. The germline V gene gives CDR1 as SGHVS and CDR2 as FQNEAQ. Only healthy Caucasian donors were included. Three unrelated non-twin adults were additionally sequenced: a male aged 18 to 30, a male aged 50 to 60 and a female aged 50 to 60. Miltenyi CD45RO+ enrichment and human naive T-cell isolation kits were used to isolate memory (CD45RO+) and naive T cells from PBMC.

Sequenced input: naive T cells sorted from blood. What the cell subset or site label conveys for this sample: cells isolated with a human naive T-cell isolation kit. The receptor's source is a woman in her fifties or sixties in good health. The rearranged segments are TRBV7-8 and TRBJ2-2; 8 nucleotides in the junction match TRBD1. The nucleotide sequence is given as TGTGCCAGCAGCTTAATGACAGGGGAAACCGGGGAGCTGTTTTTT. It specifies CASSLMTGETGELFF.